A selection of T cell receptor beta chains follows, all from one sample in a study of blood T cells in healthy people across ages. TCRdb analysed the 5' RACE reads with MiXCR anew, one entry per CDR3 protein. The sample contains roughly 1.5 million distinct CDR3 sequences, approximately 42% of which appear only once. Sequenced material: blood. These receptors all stem from a woman aged 18-35 years in good health. The CDR3 runs from the conserved cysteine through the conserved F or W. The D gene is left open where the match is weak. Clone sizes are given selectively: once, few, many, or a class where the clone is expanded.

CDR3 protein	CDR3 DNA	clone size	V gene	J gene	D gene
CASSKLAGAYNEQFF	TGCGCCAGCAGCAAACTAGCGGGGGCCTACAATGAGCAGTTCTTC	few	TRBV5-1	TRBJ2-1	TRBD2
CASSTPPGGWNIQYF	TGTGCCAGCAGCACTCCCCCTGGGGGATGGAACATTCAGTACTTC	NA	TRBV5-8	TRBJ2-4	NA
CASRLNTGGNTGELFF	TGTGCCAGCAGACTCAATACAGGGGGGAATACCGGGGAGCTGTTTTTT	NA	TRBV12-3/TRBV12-4	TRBJ2-2	TRBD1
CASSSLELTGEKLFF	TGTGCCAGCAGCTCTCTGGAGCTGACTGGGGAAAAACTGTTTTTT	NA	TRBV7-3	TRBJ1-4	NA
CASSKGWGLNTEAFF	TGTGCCAGCAGTAAGGGATGGGGCTTGAACACTGAAGCTTTCTTT	NA	TRBV6-1	TRBJ1-1	NA
CASSLRGSLNEQFF	TGTGCCAGCAGCTTACGAGGGAGTCTTAATGAGCAGTTCTTC	NA	TRBV7-2	TRBJ2-1	NA
CASRTGGSSSYEQYF	TGTGCCAGCAGGACAGGGGGTAGTAGCTCCTACGAGCAGTACTTC	few	TRBV6-5	TRBJ2-7	TRBD1
CASSLGGRAPNEQFF	TGTGCCAGCAGCTTGGGCGGGAGGGCCCCCAATGAGCAGTTCTTC	NA	TRBV5-6	TRBJ2-1	TRBD2
CASTQVASVTGELFF	TGTGCCAGCACCCAAGTAGCGAGCGTCACCGGGGAGCTGTTTTTT	few	TRBV12-3/TRBV12-4	TRBJ2-2	NA
CASRLTSGPYGQYF	TGCGCCAGCAGATTAACTAGCGGACCTTACGGGCAGTACTTC	NA	TRBV5-1	TRBJ2-5	TRBD2
CSVGGHAKNIQYF	TGCAGCGTTGGTGGCCACGCCAAAAACATTCAGTACTTC	NA	TRBV29-1	TRBJ2-4	NA
CSGVKGSLAGFRNEQFF	TGCAGCGGGGTCAAAGGGTCCCTAGCGGGGTTTAGGAATGAGCAGTTCTTC	few	TRBV29-1	TRBJ2-1	TRBD2
CASSPGVWDGYTF	TGTGCCAGCAGCCCCGGTGTTTGGGATGGCTACACCTTC	NA	TRBV12-3/TRBV12-4	TRBJ1-2	NA
CSVEPGLARDTQYF	TGCAGCGTTGAACCGGGACTAGCGCGGGATACGCAGTATTTT	NA	TRBV29-1	TRBJ2-3	TRBD2
CASRQGFGEKLFF	TGTGCCAGTAGACAGGGTTTCGGTGAAAAACTGTTTTTT	few	TRBV12-3/TRBV12-4	TRBJ1-4	TRBD1
CASSLLGTSPYNEQFF	TGCGCCAGCAGCTTATTAGGGACTAGCCCCTACAATGAGCAGTTCTTC	many	TRBV5-1	TRBJ2-1	TRBD2
CASSLIPQGAYGYTF	TGTGCCAGCAGTTTAATTCCCCAGGGGGCCTATGGCTACACCTTC	NA	TRBV27	TRBJ1-2	TRBD1
CASSQDSITYEQYF	TGCGCCAGCAGCCAAGATTCGATCACCTACGAGCAGTACTTC	NA	TRBV4-3	TRBJ2-7	NA
CSGRHDDWAENYGYTF	TGCAGCGGCCGCCATGACGATTGGGCGGAGAACTATGGCTACACCTTC	NA	TRBV29-1	TRBJ1-2	NA
CASSHASWNETQYF	TGCGCCAGCAGCCACGCGTCATGGAATGAGACCCAGTACTTC	NA	TRBV4-1	TRBJ2-5	NA
CASSQDRQGVSNQPQHF	TGTGCCAGCAGCCAAGACAGACAGGGCGTTAGCAATCAGCCCCAGCATTTT	NA	TRBV4-2	TRBJ1-5	TRBD1
CASSVYIAGSYNEQFF	TGTGCCAGCAGCGTATACATAGCGGGTTCCTACAATGAGCAGTTCTTC	many	TRBV9	TRBJ2-1	TRBD2
CASSTLETSGVKETQYF	TGTGCCAGCAGCACCCTGGAGACCAGCGGGGTTAAGGAGACCCAGTACTTC	once	TRBV21-1	TRBJ2-5	NA
CASSQIAVTFEQYF	TGCGCCAGCAGCCAAATTGCGGTTACTTTCGAGCAGTACTTC	NA	TRBV4-1	TRBJ2-7	NA
CASSQTVSLAKNIQYF	TGCGCCAGCAGCCAAACAGTGTCCTTAGCCAAAAACATTCAGTACTTC	few	TRBV5-1	TRBJ2-4	NA
CASSSTDFSTDTQYF	TGCGCCAGCAGCTCTACAGATTTTAGCACAGATACGCAGTATTTT	NA	TRBV5-1	TRBJ2-3	NA
CASSWLPTKETQYF	TGTGCCAGCAGCTGGTTGCCTACCAAGGAGACCCAGTACTTC	NA	TRBV5-5	TRBJ2-5	NA
CSAGIAGNSYNEQFF	TGCAGTGCTGGCATAGCGGGGAACTCCTACAATGAGCAGTTCTTC	many	TRBV20-1	TRBJ2-1	TRBD2
CASSHLGKREKLFF	TGTGCCAGCAGTCACCTGGGAAAACGGGAAAAACTGTTTTTT	few	TRBV6-1	TRBJ1-4	NA
CASSGKTGTPYEQYF	TGTGCTAGCAGCGGAAAGACCGGGACGCCTTACGAGCAGTACTTC	few	TRBV7-7	TRBJ2-7	NA
CASSPLGFSGYYNEQYF	TGTGCCAGCAGCCCGCTAGGGTTTAGCGGCTACTACAATGAGCAGTACTTC	NA	TRBV7-4	TRBJ2-7	NA
CASSLLPWVYEQYF	TGTGCCAGCAGCCTACTTCCCTGGGTCTACGAGCAGTACTTC	NA	TRBV6-2/TRBV6-3	TRBJ2-7	NA
CASSKGTSGVNEQFF	TGTGCCAGCAGCAAAGGGACTAGCGGGGTGAATGAGCAGTTCTTC	few	TRBV21-1	TRBJ2-1	NA
CASSHGTARYGYTF	TGTGCCAGCAGCCATGGGACAGCTCGCTATGGCTACACCTTC	few	TRBV12-3/TRBV12-4	TRBJ1-2	TRBD1
CASSEGLAQFF	TGTGCCAGCAGTGAGGGGCTAGCCCAGTTCTTC	few	TRBV25-1	TRBJ2-1	NA
CASSRPSGDEQFF	TGTGCCAGCTCACGGCCTAGCGGCGATGAGCAGTTCTTC	NA	TRBV18	TRBJ2-1	TRBD2
CASSSLTRMSSGANVLTF	TGTGCCAGCAGTTCCCTGACCCGAATGTCATCTGGGGCCAACGTCCTGACTTTC	NA	TRBV27	TRBJ2-6	NA
CASSQDRRGYTEAFF	TGCGCCAGCAGCCAAGATCGCAGGGGGTACACTGAAGCTTTCTTT	NA	TRBV4-3	TRBJ1-1	TRBD1
CASSPQSWGHEQFF	TGTGCCAGCAGCCCCCAGTCATGGGGGCATGAGCAGTTCTTC	NA	TRBV7-7	TRBJ2-1	NA
CASSYLTRADTQYF	TGTGCCAGCAGTTATTTGACTCGGGCAGATACGCAGTATTTT	NA	TRBV6-6	TRBJ2-3	NA
CASRKGLGSTDTQYF	TGTGCCAGCAGGAAGGGACTGGGAAGCACAGATACGCAGTATTTT	NA	TRBV27	TRBJ2-3	NA
CSANSGYGYTF	TGCAGTGCTAACAGCGGCTATGGCTACACCTTC	few	TRBV20-1	TRBJ1-2	NA
CASSQDNRGSARGEQYF	TGCGCCAGCAGCCAAGATAATAGAGGGAGCGCCAGGGGGGAGCAGTACTTC	NA	TRBV4-1	TRBJ2-5	NA
CSARELAGVETQYF	TGCAGTGCTAGAGAGCTAGCGGGAGTTGAGACCCAGTACTTC	NA	TRBV20-1	TRBJ2-5	TRBD2
CSVEPGQIYNEQFF	TGCAGCGTTGAACCCGGACAGATTTACAATGAGCAGTTCTTC	few	TRBV29-1	TRBJ2-1	NA